The clone carrying this TCR beta chain showed up just a few times. Antigen: not known. This sample was taken from a study of post-analysis software for immune sequencing data. Whole-study findings and limits: Patients carried a handful of TRBV segments more frequently than controls did, and TRBV5-6, TRBV5-1 and TRBV20-1 were among them.

The CDR3 has 13 amino acids. V lost 5 bases to trimming and J lost 5 bases, with 13 bases between them. Incorporated into the TCR beta cDNA libraries were unique molecular identifiers, which served to reduce PCR and sequencing biases. TCRdb reanalysed the PCR reads using MiXCR and keeps one entry per CDR3 protein. The top ten clones hold 4.5% to 7.5% of a sample with about 570,000 distinct CDR3 sequences, around 31% of them seen once. The receptor was derived from a girl younger than 18 with multiple sclerosis. J is TRBJ2-7 and V is TRBV12-3 or TRBV12-4; D tentatively reads TRBD1 or TRBD2 (5 bases each). Sequences were obtained from blood. CDR3 residues: CASSLLRGDEQYF. The CDR3 nucleotides read TGTGCCAGCAGTCTCCTTCGGGGCGACGAGCAGTACTTC.